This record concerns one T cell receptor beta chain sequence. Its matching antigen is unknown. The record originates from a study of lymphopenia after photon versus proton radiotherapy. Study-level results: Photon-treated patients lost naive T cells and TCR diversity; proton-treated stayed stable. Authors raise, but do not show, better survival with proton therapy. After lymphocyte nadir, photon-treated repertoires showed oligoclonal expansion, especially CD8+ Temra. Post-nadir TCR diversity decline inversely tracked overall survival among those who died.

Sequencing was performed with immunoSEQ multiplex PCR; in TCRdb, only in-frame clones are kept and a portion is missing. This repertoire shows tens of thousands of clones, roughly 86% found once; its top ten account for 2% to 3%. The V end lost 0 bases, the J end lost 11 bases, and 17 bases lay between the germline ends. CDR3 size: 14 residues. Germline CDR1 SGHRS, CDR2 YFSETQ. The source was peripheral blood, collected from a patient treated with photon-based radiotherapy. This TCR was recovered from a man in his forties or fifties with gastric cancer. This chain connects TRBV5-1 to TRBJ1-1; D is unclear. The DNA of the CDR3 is TGCGCCAGCAGCTTGGATACCCTCAACAAGGCGGCTTTCTTT. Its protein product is CASSLDTLNKAAFF.